This T cell receptor beta chain was identified in a study of Ad26.COV2.S vaccination and SARS-CoV-2 variants. The CDR3 extends over 12 amino acids. Trimming removed 2 bases at V and 6 bases at J, with 8 bases between. The germline gives CDR1 SGHTS, CDR2 YDEGEE. Measured with immunoSEQ multiplex PCR; TCRdb has only the in-frame clones, and not every one. This table has about 480,000 clones, 87% appearing once. Treatment denoted: around 19 received Ad26.COV2.S at low or high dose, single or two shots; roughly five received placebo; per-sample allocation not given. Material that was analyzed had been drawn on day 63 after the first vaccine or placebo injection. Study findings and constraints: Vaccinees showed greater spike-specific TCR breadth than placebo recipients. Vaccinated and placebo-treated recipients had similar non-spike TCR breadth.

Points on this clone: The antigen remains undetermined.

The sample in question was peripheral blood, obtained in a trial of Ad26.COV2.S vaccine versus placebo. This clonotype was sampled from a person between 18 and 65 years old who received the Ad26.COV2.S COVID-19 vaccine or a placebo. The chain combines TRBV5-8 with TRBJ1-2, with no clear D. CDR3 bases: TGTGCCAGCAGCTTTGACTGGAATGGCTACACCTTC. Translated, it gives CASSFDWNGYTF.